This T cell receptor (beta chain) came from a study of human T cells and chemical hapten exposure. The time point was: pre-sensitization, week 0. As to treatment: therapeutic diphenylcyclopropenone sensitization with weekly scalp DPC. Unseparated into fractions, whole blood served as the source from which total RNA was extracted. MiXCR, run by TCRdb on the RACE reads, gives a single entry per CDR3 protein. The data show approximately 50,000 distinct CDR3 sequences, roughly 9% seen once. The CDR3 runs 15 residues. V was cut by 6 bases and J by 1 base, with 16 bases left in between. Germline V gene data show CDR1 as SGHRS and CDR2 as YFSETQ.

The sequenced sample was whole blood, obtained in connection with sensitization to the hapten diphenylcyclopropenone (DPC). The TCR comes from a woman aged 25 to 45 with alopecia areata. Some clones in this sample may be carry-over from other donors' samples. This rearrangement joins TRBV5-1 to TRBJ2-5; D possibly corresponds to TRBD2 (6 bases). CDR3 DNA: TGCGCCAGCATCACCGGGCGGGGAGCCCAAGAGACCCAGTACTTC. It translates to CASITGRGAQETQYF.